The 29 T cell receptor beta chains below come from one sample, sequenced in a study of PD-1 blockade in classical Hodgkin lymphoma. The data were produced by immunoSEQ multiplex PCR, yet TCRdb's version contains in-frame clones alone and is incomplete. The sample consists of roughly 50,000 clones, 90% of them appearing once. Described time point: cycle 4 day 1 (C4D1), after 6 weeks of nivolumab. Patients all relapsed after autologous stem cell transplantation, and there was variation in brentuximab vedotin exposure. This sample comprised peripheral blood mononuclear cells (PBMCs), obtained before the fourth cycle of nivolumab. These receptors were obtained from a human donor with classical Hodgkin lymphoma.

V usage is TRBV2 and J usage is TRBJ2-5; D not resolved. This CDR3 contains 14 residues. V was clipped by 7 bases and J by 2 bases, with 14 bases between them. The V gene's germline CDR1 is SNHLY and CDR2 FYNNEI. CDR3 sequence: CASKVAPKQETQYF. The DNA of the CDR3 is TGTGCCAGCAAGGTAGCTCCGAAGCAAGAGACCCAGTACTTC.

The chain combines TRBV7-8 with TRBJ2-7; tentative D call: TRBD1 (6 bases). The CDR3 extends over 15 amino acids. Trimming left V 5 bases short and J 4 bases short, with 18 bases between. Per the germline V gene, CDR1 is SGHVS and CDR2 is FQNEAQ. The DNA of the CDR3 is TGTGCCAGCAGCCCTGATCAGGGGTTTGGGTACGAGCAGTACTTC. Translation: CASSPDQGFGYEQYF.

The chain is built from TRBV7-3 and TRBJ2-2; TRBD1 agrees at 10 bases. The CDR3 totals 19 residues. V gave up 5 bases and J gave up 0 bases; unmatched junction bases: 12. Germline V gives CDR1 SGHTA, CDR2 FQGTGA. The CDR3 here is CASSLNPGQGYANTGELFF. DNA of the CDR3: TGTGCCAGCAGCCTCAACCCGGGACAGGGGTACGCGAACACCGGGGAGCTGTTTTTT.

This sequence joins TRBV5-4 and TRBJ2-3; D remains ambiguous. The V end was cut by 4 bases, the J end by 5 bases, with 20 bases between. Germline-derived CDR1 and CDR2 are SGHNT and YYREEE (reference sequence). CDR3 length equals 16 residues. CDR3 sequence reads: CASSVPVLGLGDTQYF. Here the CDR3 DNA reads TGTGCCAGCAGCGTTCCCGTTTTGGGGTTGGGAGATACGCAGTATTTT.

The rearrangement links TRBV6-1 to TRBJ2-7; tentatively, D is TRBD2 (5 bases). V lost 8 bases and J 4 bases, leaving 15 bases between the germline ends. There are 13 residues in the CDR3. Germline-derived CDR1 and CDR2 are MNHNS and SASEGT. CDR3 nucleotide sequence: TGTGCCAGCGGCTACTTGGGAGAGTACGAGCAGTACTTC. Protein sequence: CASGYLGEYEQYF.

Written as DNA, the CDR3 is TGCGCCAGCAAAGGACAGGACTACTACGAGCAGTACTTC. Its translation is CASKGQDYYEQYF. The chain uses TRBV5-1 and TRBJ2-7, with D tentatively TRBD1 (7 bases). V was shortened by 6 bases and J by 3 bases, with 13 bases between the two germline ends. The CDR3 length is 13 residues. Germline V lookup: CDR1 SGHRS, CDR2 YFSETQ. The variable domain in full, with the rest retrieved from reference TRBV5-1 and TRBJ2-7, is KAGVTQTPRYLIKTRGQQVTLSCSPISGHRSVSWYQQTPGQGLQFLFEYFSETQRNKGNFPGRFSGRQFSNSRSEMNVSTLELGDSALYLCASKGQDYYEQYFGPGTRLTVT.

The chain recombines TRBV9 with TRBJ2-3; possible D gene TRBD1, 6 bases. The germline V gene has CDR1 SGDLS and CDR2 YYNGEE. With 1 base removed from V and 1 base from J, the gap between germline ends came to 16 bases. The CDR3 is 17 amino acids. The CDR3 sequence is CASSVFRSKGGTDTQYF. The CDR3 DNA is TGTGCCAGCAGCGTATTTCGGAGTAAGGGGGGCACAGATACGCAGTATTTT.

The V call is TRBV10-3, the J call TRBJ1-1; D is undetermined. V lost 8 bases and J 5 bases, leaving 24 bases between the germline ends. CDR1 and CDR2 from the germline V gene are ENHRY and SYGVKD. CDR3 length equals 16 residues. The CDR3 DNA follows: TGTGCCATCCGAAAGGATAGCCCTAACCCGGGGACTGAAGCTTTCTTT. This sequence encodes CAIRKDSPNPGTEAFF.

The rearrangement uses TRBV6-1 and TRBJ2-1; 8 bases align to TRBD2. Germline V gives CDR1 MNHNS, CDR2 SASEGT. V gave up 0 bases and J gave up 9 bases; unmatched junction bases: 13. This CDR3 contains 17 residues. The CDR3 region is CASSEALLFGRAGEQFF. The CDR3 nucleotides are TGTGCCAGCAGTGAAGCGCTTCTCTTCGGGAGGGCCGGTGAGCAGTTCTTC.

This clone was seen once. The gene calls are TRBV7-9 and TRBJ1-3; D gene unclear. The germline gives CDR1 SEHNR, CDR2 FQNEAQ (reference sequence). V was clipped by 3 bases and J by 3 bases, with 12 bases between them. The length of the CDR3 is 15 residues. CDR3 sequence (DNA): TGTGCCAGCAGCTTTCCCCCGGGCAGTGGAAACACCATATATTTT. This encodes CASSFPPGSGNTIYF. Filled out from reference TRBV7-9 and TRBJ1-3, the complete variable domain reads DTGVSQNPRHKITKRGQNVTFRCDPISEHNRLYWYRQTLGQGPEFLTYFQNEAQLEKSRLLSDRFSAERPKGSFSTLEIQRTEQGDSAMYLCASSFPPGSGNTIYFGEGSWLTVV.

The chain recombines TRBV29-1 with TRBJ1-2, with D possibly TRBD1 on 5 matching bases. Trimming left V 6 bases short and J 6 bases short, with 29 bases between. The CDR3 spans 17 residues. Germline V lookup: CDR1 SQVTM, CDR2 ANQGSEA. The CDR3 loop is CSVPRTSGRAGVNGYTF. DNA of the CDR3: TGCAGCGTCCCTAGAACCTCGGGCAGGGCAGGAGTTAATGGCTACACCTTC. The whole variable domain, remainder taken from reference TRBV29-1 and TRBJ1-2, is SAVISQKPSRDICQRGTSLTIQCQVDSQVTMMFWYRQQPGQSLTLIATANQGSEATYESGFVIDKFPISRPNLTFSTLTVSNMSPEDSSIYLCSVPRTSGRAGVNGYTFGSGTRLTVV.

The chain joins TRBV12-5 to TRBJ2-1; 9 positions agree with TRBD1. Losses at the gene ends were 2 bases for V and 0 bases for J; bases not matched to a gene: 2. This CDR3 is built from 16 residues. CDR1 and CDR2 from the germline V gene are LGHNT and FRNRAP. CDR3 sequence (DNA): TGTGCTAGTGGTTTGTCACAGGGGGCCTCCTACAATGAGCAGTTCTTC. The encoded protein is CASGLSQGASYNEQFF.

The chain joins TRBV7-3 to TRBJ2-1; TRBD2 matches at 8 bases. This CDR3 contains 19 residues. Germline CDR1 SGHTA, CDR2 FQGTGA. The junction had 12 bases not matched to a gene; V was cut back by 2 bases and J by 0 bases. As DNA, the CDR3 is TGTGCCAGCAGCTTACTGCCTAGCGGGTATCAAAGCTCCTACAATGAGCAGTTCTTC. Its protein is CASSLLPSGYQSSYNEQFF. Drawing the rest from reference TRBV7-3 and TRBJ2-1, the complete variable domain is GAGVSQTPSNKVTEKGKYVELRCDPISGHTALYWYRQSLGQGPEFLIYFQGTGAADDSGLPNDRFFAVRPEGSVSTLKIQRTERGDSAVYLCASSLLPSGYQSSYNEQFFGPGTRLTVL.

This chain uses TRBV5-1 with TRBJ1-1; the D gene is possibly TRBD1 (6 bases). V lost 1 base and J lost 6, with 16 bases in between. Germline lookup yields CDR1 SGHRS and CDR2 YFSETQ. The CDR3 runs 15 residues. Written as DNA, the CDR3 is TGCGCCAGCAGCTTGTCCGGGGGGCTCGACCCTGAAGCTTTCTTT. Its protein is CASSLSGGLDPEAFF.

The J gene is TRBJ1-1, the V gene TRBV27; D unclear. The CDR3 spans 15 residues. The V end was cut by 4 bases, the J end by 3 bases, with 15 bases between. The V gene's germline CDR1 is MNHEY and CDR2 SMNVEV (reference sequence). The CDR3 loop reads CASSSRAGYDTEAFF. The CDR3 DNA follows: TGTGCCAGCAGTTCGCGAGCTGGCTACGACACTGAAGCTTTCTTT.

This rearrangement joins TRBV2 to TRBJ2-7; 8 bases align to TRBD2. CDR1 SNHLY and CDR2 FYNNEI come from the germline V gene. The CDR3 runs 16 residues. V trimming: 3 bases; J trimming: 6 bases; junction bases outside the gene matches: 13. CDR3 DNA: TGTGCCAGCAGTGACCCCTTTCGGGAGGGCCTAGGCGAGCAGTACTTC. As protein: CASSDPFREGLGEQYF.

The chain is built from TRBV9 and TRBJ2-6; a weak D match, TRBD1 (5 bases). V was shortened by 3 bases and J by 0 bases, with 16 bases between the two germline ends. This CDR3 spans 18 amino acids. The germline V gene has CDR1 SGDLS and CDR2 YYNGEE. The CDR3 nucleotides read TGTGCCAGCAGCGGCCACATTTCAGGGATCTCTGGGGCCAACGTCCTGACTTTC. This encodes CASSGHISGISGANVLTF.

CDR3 amino acids: CASSRLGSAGGPTDTQYF. The CDR3 DNA reads as TGCGCCAGCAGCCGGCTAGGTTCGGCGGGAGGGCCGACAGATACGCAGTATTTT. This rearrangement joins TRBV23-1 to TRBJ2-3; TRBD2 matches 9 bases. TRBV23-1 is treated as an ORF (open reading frame) with a function not yet certain. With 6 bases clipped from V and 3 bases from J, the junction kept 16 bases outside the gene matches. The CDR3 is 18 amino acids.

The gene calls are TRBV9 and TRBJ2-6; tentative D call: TRBD2 (6 bases). The CDR3 covers 15 residues. V lost 4 bases, J lost 2 bases, and 10 bases lay in between. Germline V lookup: CDR1 SGDLS, CDR2 YYNGEE. CDR3 coding DNA: TGTGCCAGCAGCCCCGGGGGAACTGGGGCCAACGTCCTGACTTTC. Encoded protein: CASSPGGTGANVLTF.

The chain carries TRBV4-1 and TRBJ2-7; the match to TRBD1 covers 9 bases. This CDR3 has 17 residues. Trimming took 6 bases from V and 4 from J; bases not matched to a gene: 16. Germline CDR1 and CDR2: MGHRA and YSYEKL. The CDR3 nucleotides read TGCGCCAGCAGATCAAGATTGGCCCGGGACAGGGTGTACGAGCAGTACTTC. This sequence encodes CASRSRLARDRVYEQYF.

This clone was picked up one time. Compared with germline, one end of the junction differs, possibly owing to a read error. The CDR3, as DNA: TGTGCCAGCAGCTTGGGCGAGGGGGGGCTGTTTTTT. Its translation is CASSLGEGGLFF. The chain uses TRBV5-4 and TRBJ2-2; D could derive from TRBD1 or TRBD2 (6 bases each). The CDR3 runs 12 residues. Looked up from germline, CDR1 is SGHNT and CDR2 is YYREEE (reference sequence).

This rearrangement joins TRBV12-2 to TRBJ1-1. TRBV12-2 is a known pseudogene. This CDR3 contains 16 residues. The CDR3 region is CASRSPSEGMNTEAFF. CDR3 in DNA: TGTGCAAGTCGCTCCCCTTCGGAGGGGATGAACACTGAAGCTTTCTTT.

The sample holds one count of this clone. V usage is TRBV10-3 and J usage is TRBJ2-7; TRBD1 matches at 8 bases. This CDR3 has 15 residues. V shed 3 bases and J 3 bases; nucleotides not matched to a gene: 7. The germline CDR1 and CDR2 sequences are ENHRY and SYGVKD. The CDR3 coding sequence is TGTGCCATCAGTGATTCTCCAGGGGGCGTCTACGAGCAGTACTTC. This codes for CAISDSPGGVYEQYF.

CDR3 in DNA: TGTGCCATCACAGGACAGGGCTCTTCTGGGGCCAACGTCCTGACTTTC. It specifies CAITGQGSSGANVLTF. The chain uses TRBV10-3 and TRBJ2-6; 8 bases are shared with TRBD1. There are 16 residues in the CDR3. The junction had 6 bases not matched to a gene; V was cut back by 7 bases and J by 1 base. Germline-derived CDR1 and CDR2 are ENHRY and SYGVKD.

The gene calls are TRBV7-9 and TRBJ2-7, with 11 bases matching TRBD2. The V and J ends lost 5 bases and 3 bases, in that order; junction bases with no gene match: 9. From germline, CDR1 is SEHNR and CDR2 FQNEAQ (reference sequence). The CDR3 extends over 16 amino acids. CDR3 sequence reads: CASSVAGTSGIYEQYF. CDR3 bases: TGTGCCAGCAGCGTGGCCGGGACTAGCGGAATCTACGAGCAGTACTTC.

The rearrangement uses TRBV7-9 and TRBJ2-1; D is unresolved. The germline V gene has CDR1 SEHNR and CDR2 FQNEAQ (reference sequence). The CDR3 covers 14 residues. The V and J ends lost 1 base and 5 bases respectively, with 9 bases between them. CDR3 in DNA: TGTGCCAGCAGCTTAGTAATCATGAACAATGAGCAGTTCTTC. Translating it yields CASSLVIMNNEQFF. Full variable domain (missing parts from reference TRBV7-9 and TRBJ2-1): DTGVSQNPRHKITKRGQNVTFRCDPISEHNRLYWYRQTLGQGPEFLTYFQNEAQLEKSRLLSDRFSAERPKGSFSTLEIQRTEQGDSAMYLCASSLVIMNNEQFFGPGTRLTVL.

The V and J genes are TRBV14 and TRBJ2-7, with 13 bases lining up with TRBD2. Germline V gene sequence: CDR1 SGHDN, CDR2 FVKESK. This CDR3 region has 15 residues. V shed 4 bases and J 2 bases; nucleotides not matched to a gene: 2. The CDR3 DNA reads as TGTGCCAGCAGCCGGGGGACTAGCGGGGCCTACGAGCAGTACTTC. It encodes CASSRGTSGAYEQYF.

CDR3 DNA: TGTGCCATCAGTTTGGCAACGGATACGCAGTATTTT. Translated: CAISLATDTQYF. The chain recombines TRBV10-3 with TRBJ2-3; no reliable D call. This CDR3 is built from 12 residues. Trimming left V 5 bases short and J 6 bases short, with 9 bases between. Per germline, CDR1 ENHRY and CDR2 SYGVKD.

The rearrangement joins TRBV18 to TRBJ1-5; D ambiguous. Trimming cost V 2 bases and J 7 bases, with 9 bases left between them. CDR1 is KGHSH, CDR2 LQKENI, per germline. There are 13 residues in the CDR3. In DNA, the CDR3 is TGTGCCAGCTCACCAGGGTTCAAACAGCCCCAGCATTTT. Amino acids: CASSPGFKQPQHF.